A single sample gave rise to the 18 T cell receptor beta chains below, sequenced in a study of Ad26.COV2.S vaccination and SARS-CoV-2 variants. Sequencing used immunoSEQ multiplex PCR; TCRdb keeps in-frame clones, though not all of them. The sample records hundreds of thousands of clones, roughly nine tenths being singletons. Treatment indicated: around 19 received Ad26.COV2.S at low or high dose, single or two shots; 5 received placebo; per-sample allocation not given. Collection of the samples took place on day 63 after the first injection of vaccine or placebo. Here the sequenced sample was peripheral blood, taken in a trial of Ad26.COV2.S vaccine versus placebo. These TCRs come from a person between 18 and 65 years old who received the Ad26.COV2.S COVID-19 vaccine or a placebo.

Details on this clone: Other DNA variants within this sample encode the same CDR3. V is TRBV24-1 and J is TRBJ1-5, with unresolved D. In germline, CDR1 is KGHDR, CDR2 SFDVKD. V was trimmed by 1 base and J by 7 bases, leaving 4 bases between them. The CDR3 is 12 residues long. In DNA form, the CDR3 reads TGTGCCACCAGTGATTTAGGGCAGCCCCAGCATTTT. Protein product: CATSDLGQPQHF.

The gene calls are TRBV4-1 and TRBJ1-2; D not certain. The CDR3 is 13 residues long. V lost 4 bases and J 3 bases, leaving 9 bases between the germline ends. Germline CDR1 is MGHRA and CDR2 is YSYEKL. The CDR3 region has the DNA TGCGCCAGCAGCCGCGGTCAGGACTATGGCTACACCTTC. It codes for CASSRGQDYGYTF.

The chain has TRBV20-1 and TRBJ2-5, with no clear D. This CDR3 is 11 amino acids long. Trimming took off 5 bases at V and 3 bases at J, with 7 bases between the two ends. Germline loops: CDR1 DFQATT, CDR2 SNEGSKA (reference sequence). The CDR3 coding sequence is TGCAGTGCTTCCGTTAAAGAGACCCAGTACTTC. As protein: CSASVKETQYF.

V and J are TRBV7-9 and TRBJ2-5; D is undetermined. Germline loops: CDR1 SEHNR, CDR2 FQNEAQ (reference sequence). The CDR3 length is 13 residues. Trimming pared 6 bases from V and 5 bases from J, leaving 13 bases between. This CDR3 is CASRPPNSETQYF. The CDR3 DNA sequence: TGTGCCAGCAGACCTCCCAACTCGGAGACCCAGTACTTC. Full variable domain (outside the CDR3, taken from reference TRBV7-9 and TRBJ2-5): DTGVSQNPRHKITKRGQNVTFRCDPISEHNRLYWYRQTLGQGPEFLTYFQNEAQLEKSRLLSDRFSAERPKGSFSTLEIQRTEQGDSAMYLCASRPPNSETQYFGPGTRLLVL.

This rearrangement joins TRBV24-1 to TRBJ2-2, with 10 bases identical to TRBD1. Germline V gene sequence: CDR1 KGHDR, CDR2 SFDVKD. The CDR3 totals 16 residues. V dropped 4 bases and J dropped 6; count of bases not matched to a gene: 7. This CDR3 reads CATSDPPGQGAGELFF. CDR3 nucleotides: TGTGCCACCAGTGACCCACCAGGACAGGGGGCCGGGGAGCTGTTTTTT.

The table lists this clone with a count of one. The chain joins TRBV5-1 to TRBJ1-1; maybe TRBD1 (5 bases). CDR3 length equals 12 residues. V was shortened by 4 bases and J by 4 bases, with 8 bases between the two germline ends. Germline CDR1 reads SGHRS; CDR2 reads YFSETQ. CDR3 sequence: CASSLDSTEAFF. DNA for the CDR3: TGCGCCAGCAGCCTCGACAGCACTGAAGCTTTCTTT.

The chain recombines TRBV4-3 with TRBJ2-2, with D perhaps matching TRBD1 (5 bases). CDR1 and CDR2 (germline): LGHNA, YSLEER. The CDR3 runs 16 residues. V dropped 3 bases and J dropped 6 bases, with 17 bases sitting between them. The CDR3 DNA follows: TGCGCCAGCAGCCAGGATAGGGGAATGTACGCCGGGGAGCTGTTTTTT. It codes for CASSQDRGMYAGELFF.

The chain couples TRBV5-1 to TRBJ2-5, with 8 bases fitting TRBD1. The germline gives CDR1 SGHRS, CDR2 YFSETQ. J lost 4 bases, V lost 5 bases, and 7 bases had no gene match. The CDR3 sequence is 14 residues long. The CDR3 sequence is CASRSTGGGETQYF. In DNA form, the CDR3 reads TGCGCCAGCAGATCCACAGGGGGAGGAGAGACCCAGTACTTC. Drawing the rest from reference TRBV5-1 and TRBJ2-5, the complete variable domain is KAGVTQTPRYLIKTRGQQVTLSCSPISGHRSVSWYQQTPGQGLQFLFEYFSETQRNKGNFPGRFSGRQFSNSRSEMNVSTLELGDSALYLCASRSTGGGETQYFGPGTRLLVL.

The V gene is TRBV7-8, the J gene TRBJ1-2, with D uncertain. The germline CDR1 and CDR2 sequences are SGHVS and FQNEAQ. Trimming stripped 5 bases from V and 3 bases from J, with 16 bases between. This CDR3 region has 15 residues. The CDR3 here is CASSQEAASYYGYTF. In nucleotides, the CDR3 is TGTGCCAGCAGCCAAGAGGCAGCATCCTACTATGGCTACACCTTC.

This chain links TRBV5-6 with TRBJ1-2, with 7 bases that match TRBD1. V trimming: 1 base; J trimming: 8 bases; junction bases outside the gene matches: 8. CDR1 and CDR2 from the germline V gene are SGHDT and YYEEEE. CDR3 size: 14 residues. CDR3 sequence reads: CASSLSLTGTGYTF. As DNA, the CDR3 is TGTGCCAGCAGCTTGTCCCTGACAGGGACAGGCTACACCTTC.

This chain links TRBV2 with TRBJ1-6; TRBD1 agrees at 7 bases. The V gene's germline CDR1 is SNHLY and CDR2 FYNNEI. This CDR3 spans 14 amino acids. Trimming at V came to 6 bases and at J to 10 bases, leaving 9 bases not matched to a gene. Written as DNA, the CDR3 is TGTGCCAGCAGCCCCGAAGGGGGCCACTCACCCCTCCACTTT. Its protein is CASSPEGGHSPLHF.

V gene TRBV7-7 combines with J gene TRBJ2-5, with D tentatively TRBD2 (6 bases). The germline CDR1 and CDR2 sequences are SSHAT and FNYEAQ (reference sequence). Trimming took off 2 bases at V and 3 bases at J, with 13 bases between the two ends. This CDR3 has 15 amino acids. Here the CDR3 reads CASSLRLGGEETQYF. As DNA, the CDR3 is TGTGCCAGCAGCTTAAGACTCGGAGGGGAAGAGACCCAGTACTTC. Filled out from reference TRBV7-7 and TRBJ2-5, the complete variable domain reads GAGVSQSPRYKVTKRGQDVTLRCDPISSHATLYWYQQALGQGPEFLTYFNYEAQPDKSGLPSDRFSAERPEGSISTLTIQRTEQRDSAMYRCASSLRLGGEETQYFGPGTRLLVL.

The chain's CDR3 is CASSPIDNSPLHF. As DNA, the CDR3 is TGTGCCAGCAGCCCCATAGACAACTCACCCCTCCACTTT. The J gene is TRBJ1-6, the V gene TRBV7-2; D gene ambiguous. This CDR3 is built from 13 residues. V lost 5 bases and J 10 bases, leaving 12 bases between the germline ends. Germline V gene lookup returns CDR1 SGHTA and CDR2 FQGNSA.

CDR3 sequence: CAWSRRDRAPETQYF. The CDR3 nucleotides are TGTGCCTGGAGTCGCCGGGACAGGGCGCCCGAGACCCAGTACTTC. The V call is TRBV30, the J call TRBJ2-5; 9 bases match TRBD1. V shed 2 bases, J shed 5 bases, and the junction held 9 bases outside the gene matches. Germline values: CDR1 GTSNPN, CDR2 SVGIG (reference sequence). CDR3 length equals 15 residues.

CDR3 loop: CASTPWSGLAGVNEQFF. CDR3 bases: TGTGCCAGCACCCCCTGGTCCGGACTAGCGGGAGTGAATGAGCAGTTCTTC. V usage is TRBV9 and J usage is TRBJ2-1; 13 bases align to TRBD2. V lost 6 bases and J lost 7; bases outside the gene matches: 13. Germline assignment: CDR1 SGDLS and CDR2 YYNGEE. This CDR3 contains 17 residues.

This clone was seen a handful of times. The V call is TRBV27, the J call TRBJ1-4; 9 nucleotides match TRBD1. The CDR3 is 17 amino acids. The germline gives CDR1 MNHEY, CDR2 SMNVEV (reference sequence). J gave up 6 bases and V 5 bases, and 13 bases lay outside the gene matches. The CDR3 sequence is CASSPTLDRGRDEKLFF. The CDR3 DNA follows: TGTGCCAGCAGTCCGACCCTGGACAGGGGCCGAGATGAAAAACTGTTTTTT.

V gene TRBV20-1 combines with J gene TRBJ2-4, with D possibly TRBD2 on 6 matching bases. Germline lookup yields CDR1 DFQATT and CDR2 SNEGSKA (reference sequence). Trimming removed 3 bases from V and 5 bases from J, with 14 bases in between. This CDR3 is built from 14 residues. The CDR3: CSASFSSVENIQYF. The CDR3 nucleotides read TGCAGTGCTAGTTTCTCTAGCGTTGAAAACATTCAGTACTTC.

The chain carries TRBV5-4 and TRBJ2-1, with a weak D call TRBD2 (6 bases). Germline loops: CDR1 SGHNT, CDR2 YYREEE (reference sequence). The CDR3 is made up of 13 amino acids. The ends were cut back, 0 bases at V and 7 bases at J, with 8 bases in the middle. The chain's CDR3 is CASSLDRGNEQFF. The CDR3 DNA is TGTGCCAGCAGCTTGGACCGGGGGAATGAGCAGTTCTTC.